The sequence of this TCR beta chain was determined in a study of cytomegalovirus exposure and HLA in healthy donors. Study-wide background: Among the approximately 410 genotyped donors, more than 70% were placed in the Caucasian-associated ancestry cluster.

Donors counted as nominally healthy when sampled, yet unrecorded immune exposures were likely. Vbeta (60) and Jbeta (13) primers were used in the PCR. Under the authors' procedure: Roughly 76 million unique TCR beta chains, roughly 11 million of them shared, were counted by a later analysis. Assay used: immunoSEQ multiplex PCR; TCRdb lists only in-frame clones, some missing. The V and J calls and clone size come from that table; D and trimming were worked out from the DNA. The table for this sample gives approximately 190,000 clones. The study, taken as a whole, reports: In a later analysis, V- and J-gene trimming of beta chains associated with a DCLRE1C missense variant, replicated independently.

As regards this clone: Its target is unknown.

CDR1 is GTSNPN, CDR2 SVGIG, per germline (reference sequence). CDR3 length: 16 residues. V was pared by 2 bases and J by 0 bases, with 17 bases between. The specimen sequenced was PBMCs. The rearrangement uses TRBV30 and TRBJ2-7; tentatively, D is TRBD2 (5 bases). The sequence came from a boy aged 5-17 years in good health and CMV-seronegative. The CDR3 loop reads CAWSLGGGFSSYEQYF. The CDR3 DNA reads TGTGCCTGGAGTCTCGGCGGCGGGTTTAGCTCCTACGAGCAGTACTTC.